This note documents a single TCR beta chain sequence. Its antigen remains unknown. The data belong to a study of T cells in narcolepsy. Regarding the study as a whole: Same-patient CSF and blood CD4+ T cell clonotypes included HCRT-specific and TRIB2-specific autoreactive ones.

The germline gives CDR1 MNHNY, CDR2 SVGAGI (reference sequence). The V and J ends lost 6 bases and 5 bases, in that order; junction bases with no gene match: 15. The length of the CDR3 is 16 residues. Generated by immunoSEQ multiplex PCR, the TCRdb table keeps only in-frame clones and is missing some. The table has tens of thousands of clones, approximately 88% seen once. The sequencing sample was made of CD45RA- memory CD4+ T cells from PBMCs. The TCR comes from a human donor with narcolepsy. V is TRBV6-6 and J is TRBJ2-5; 7 bases line up with TRBD2. The CDR3: CASRGGDSPGRETQYF. CDR3 coding DNA: TGTGCCAGCAGGGGGGGGGACTCTCCTGGGAGGGAGACCCAGTACTTC.